The rows below give T cell receptor beta chains drawn from one sample of a study of Ad26.COV2.S vaccination and SARS-CoV-2 variants. Assay: immunoSEQ multiplex PCR; the TCRdb copy retains only in-frame clones and omits some. The sample has some 480,000 clones; around 88% are singletons. Sequenced material: peripheral blood, taken in a trial of Ad26.COV2.S vaccine versus placebo. These receptors all stem from a person aged 18-60 years who received the Ad26.COV2.S COVID-19 vaccine or a placebo. Each CDR3 is given with its conserved first and last residue. The order of the fields is J gene, clone size, D gene, V gene, CDR3 DNA, CDR3 protein. A D gene is named only where the DNA matches it firmly. A clone size is listed for some rows: how often the clone was seen (once, few, many), or a class if it is expanded.

TRBJ1-6 - - TRBV28 TGTGCCAGCAGTCCTCTATTAGATAGCTCACCCCTCCACTTT CASSPLLDSSPLHF
TRBJ1-1 - - TRBV3-1/TRBV3-2 TGTGCCAGCAGCCAGGGGGACGGCCAGAAGGCTTTCTTT CASSQGDGQKAFF
TRBJ2-5 once TRBD1 TRBV4-1 TGCGCCAGCAGCCAAGGACAGGGGGTAGAAGAGACCCAGTACTTC CASSQGQGVEETQYF
TRBJ2-1 - TRBD1 TRBV2 TGTGCCACTCTGAGCACGGGGACAGGACACATCTGGCAGTTCTTC CATLSTGTGHIWQFF
TRBJ2-1 - - TRBV30 TGTGCCTGGAGCAAAGGGGGGTGGGCGCAGTTCTTC CAWSKGGWAQFF
TRBJ2-2 - TRBD1 TRBV5-1 TGCGCCAGCAGCTTACAGGGGGCGAAAGCCGGGGAGCTGTTTTTT CASSLQGAKAGELFF
TRBJ1-4 - TRBD1 TRBV5-8 TGTGCCAGCACCTACGGACAGGCAACTAATGAAAAACTGTTTTTT CASTYGQATNEKLFF
TRBJ2-1 - - TRBV4-3 TGCGCCAGCAGCCGTACAGCGGAGACCTACAATGAGCAGTTCTTC CASSRTAETYNEQFF
TRBJ2-1 - - TRBV5-1 TGCGCCAGCAGTAGTGGATTAGCCGAGAATGAGCAGTTCTTC CASSSGLAENEQFF
TRBJ2-7 - TRBD1 TRBV5-1 TGCGCCAGCAGCTCTGGGGGCGGGACAGGGTCCTACGAGCAGTACTTC CASSSGGGTGSYEQYF
TRBJ2-7 once TRBD2 TRBV4-2 TGTGCCAGCAGCCAACAAGCGGGAGGGTCCTCCTACGAGCAGTACTTC CASSQQAGGSSYEQYF
TRBJ1-5 once - TRBV6-1 TGTGCCAGCAGTGGTGAAGGTGGAATGAGCAATCAGCCCCAGCATTTT CASSGEGGMSNQPQHF
TRBJ2-3 few - TRBV28 TGTGCCAGCAGTTTCCTCGGGGGGCGGAGGACAGATACGCAGTATTTT CASSFLGGRRTDTQYF
TRBJ1-2 - TRBD1 TRBV10-3 TGTGCCATCAGTGAGTACGGACAGGCGGGGGAGGAGAATGGCTACACCTTC CAISEYGQAGEENGYTF
TRBJ2-5 few - TRBV3-1/TRBV3-2 TGTGCCAGCAGCCAATTTCGGGGAGCCGGGAAAGAGACCCAGTACTTC CASSQFRGAGKETQYF
TRBJ1-1 - TRBD1 TRBV7-2 TGTGCCAGCAGCTTGGCGGGACAGGGTCGATGGGCTTTCTTT CASSLAGQGRWAFF
TRBJ2-1 - - TRBV7-2 TGTGCCAGCAGCTTAGGTACCCTTGAGAGCAATGAGCAGTTCTTC CASSLGTLESNEQFF
TRBJ1-5 few - TRBV7-9 TGTGCCAGCAGCTCCTGGCAGGGAGATAGCAATCAGCCCCAGCATTTT CASSSWQGDSNQPQHF
TRBJ2-3 - - TRBV7-2 TGTGCCAGCAGTCAGGGGCTGGTTGGCACAGATACGCAGTATTTT CASSQGLVGTDTQYF
TRBJ1-5 few - TRBV24-1 TGTGCAGGCCCGCGTGGGCCCCAGCATTTT CAGPRGPQHF
TRBJ1-5 - - TRBV4-3 TGCGCCAGCAGCCAAGAATTAGGGTTCAGGGCTAGCAATCAGCCCCAGCATTTT CASSQELGFRASNQPQHF
TRBJ1-1 - - TRBV27 TGTGCCAGCAGTTTCAAGACTGAAGCTTTCTTT CASSFKTEAFF
TRBJ2-1 - TRBD2 TRBV19 TGTGCCAGTAGTGGAAGACTAGCGGGGATTTACAATGAGCAGTTCTTC CASSGRLAGIYNEQFF
TRBJ2-3 - - TRBV7-2 TGTGCCAGCAGGGAGGGAGGCACAGATACGCAGTATTTT CASREGGTDTQYF
TRBJ1-3 - - TRBV3-1/TRBV3-2 TGTGCCAGCAGCCCTGGCCTGGGAAACACCATATATTTT CASSPGLGNTIYF
TRBJ2-1 - TRBD2 TRBV7-9 TGTGCCAGCAGCTTAGCGCGGACTAGGGATCGTGGTGAGCAGTTCTTC CASSLARTRDRGEQFF
TRBJ2-7 - - TRBV19 TGTGCCAGTAGCAGTGGCTCCTACGAGCAGTACTTC CASSSGSYEQYF
TRBJ2-1 once - TRBV5-6 TGTGCCAGCAGCTTGGTTAGGGGTGAGCAGTTCTTC CASSLVRGEQFF
TRBJ2-6 once - TRBV5-4 TGTGCCAGCAGCTGGATGGTCGGACGTCCCGGCTCTGGGGCCAACGTCCTGACTTTC CASSWMVGRPGSGANVLTF
TRBJ1-1 - - TRBV6-5 TGTGCCAGCAGTTGGTTAGGGGCTGAAGCTTTCTTT CASSWLGAEAFF
TRBJ2-2 few TRBD2 TRBV2 TGTGCCAGCAGCGCGACTAGCGGGAGGGCCCGAGGGGAGCTGTTTTTT CASSATSGRARGELFF
TRBJ1-2 - TRBD1 TRBV30 TGTGCCTGGAGGCGACAGGGTGGGGAGGGAGGCTACACCTTC CAWRRQGGEGGYTF
TRBJ2-1 - TRBD2 TRBV7-2 TGTGCCAGCGCGGGACTAGCGGGCAGTTGGAATGAGCAGTTCTTC CASAGLAGSWNEQFF
TRBJ1-1 - TRBD1 TRBV5-1 TGCGCCAGCAAGGACAGGGTGGCCACTGAAGCTTTCTTT CASKDRVATEAFF
TRBJ2-5 - - TRBV19 TGTGCCAGTAGTATAGATTGGGTAGAGACCCAGTACTTC CASSIDWVETQYF
TRBJ2-1 - TRBD2 TRBV9 TGTGCCAGCAGCGTTCAGGGGACTAGGGCCAATGAGCAGTTCTTC CASSVQGTRANEQFF
TRBJ1-1 - TRBD1 TRBV2 TGTGCCAGCAGGCTCGACAGGGGGCGAACTGAAGCTTTCTTT CASRLDRGRTEAFF
TRBJ1-3 - TRBD1 TRBV30 TGTGCCTGGAGTCGGACAGGGTCGGGAAACACCATATATTTT CAWSRTGSGNTIYF
TRBJ1-2 - TRBD1 TRBV5-4 TGTGCCAGCAACCAACGACAGGGCCGCCGAGATCGAAACAATGGCTACACCTTC CASNQRQGRRDRNNGYTF
TRBJ1-2 - - TRBV5-1 TGCGCCAGCAGCTTGGAAGGGGGTGGCTACACCTTC CASSLEGGGYTF
TRBJ1-6 - - TRBV19 TGTGCCAGTTCCTACTCTTCAAATTCACCCCTCCACTTT CASSYSSNSPLHF
TRBJ1-2 - - TRBV5-5 TGTGCCAGCAGCTTAGTCCCTTCTGAAGCCTCAGTGGAAGGCTACACCTTC CASSLVPSEASVEGYTF
TRBJ1-2 - - TRBV2 TGTGCCAGCAGACCAGACGGAGGCTACACCTTC CASRPDGGYTF
TRBJ2-1 - TRBD2 TRBV6-5 TGTGCCAGCATGAATAGCGGGAAATACAATGAGCAGTTCTTC CASMNSGKYNEQFF
TRBJ2-7 - - TRBV7-2 TGTGCCAGCAGCGTAAGTTGGCAGAATACCTACGAGCAGTACTTC CASSVSWQNTYEQYF
TRBJ2-1 - TRBD2 TRBV4-2 TGTGCCAGCAGCCAAGATCTGGCTAGCGGGAGTTTCGGCGCCGGTGAGCAGTTCTTC CASSQDLASGSFGAGEQFF
TRBJ1-1 once TRBD1 TRBV7-8 TGTGCCAGCAGCCGCCGGGACAGGGCGAACACTGAAGCTTTCTTT CASSRRDRANTEAFF
TRBJ1-3 - - TRBV4-2 TGTGCCAGCAGCGATTCACAGAACTCTGGAAACACCATATATTTT CASSDSQNSGNTIYF